The entry below gives a single T cell receptor (beta chain) sequence along with its context. The table lists this clonotype with many counts. Its cognate antigen has yet to be identified. It has no much larger one-base neighbor in the sample; base qualities were not kept. In the ophthalmopathy patients, disease was moderately to severely active, with a Clinical Activity Score of 3 or more, a NOSPECS grade of 4 or more, and a duration of less than 3 months. Any patient with an uncontrolled infection, another autoimmune disease, pregnancy or lactation was excluded. Diagnoses were established on the basis of clinical symptoms, serum thyroxine and TRAb, thyroid ultrasound, and orbital computed tomography. PBMCs were separated from 7.5 to 10 ml of fresh peripheral blood using Ficoll-Paque density gradient centrifugation. Trizol reagent was used to extract total RNA, and RNA quality was then checked on an Agilent 2100 Bioanalyzer.

The data are from a study of T cells in Graves' hyperthyroidism and ophthalmopathy (dated by TCRdb to between 2019 and 2020). In terms of the full investigation: Peripheral blood was collected at initial diagnosis, before any treatment. To identify distinguishing TCR V-J signatures, a discovery cohort of some 99 patients was used, comprising fewer than 45 with Graves' ophthalmopathy and some 57 with stable Graves' hyperthyroidism. Prospective prediction of ophthalmopathy was tested in an independent validation cohort consisting of under 20 hyperthyroidism patients and some 15 patients who later progressed to ophthalmopathy. The 75 to 100 discovery patients were randomly divided into training and test sets at a 7:3 ratio. In addition, the study compared T-cell repertoires in thyroid tissue and in blood from roughly six Graves' hyperthyroidism patients. After blood sampling, hyperthyroidism patients were treated with methimazole at a starting dose of 30 mg daily, and ophthalmopathy patients were treated with high-dose intravenous methylprednisolone. The paper reports TCR Vbeta CDR3 sequencing of roughly 140 peripheral blood samples: some 44 ophthalmopathy, 70 to 85 hyperthyroidism and around 17 progressor patients. General findings and caveats noted by the study authors: In cross-validation, a model built on a 13 V-J signature told ophthalmopathy apart from stable hyperthyroidism with 85% to 90% sensitivity and roughly 83% specificity, and in testing the same model reached 80%/75%. Most expanded thyroid clonotypes (frequency above 0.001) were also found in blood, which suggests that blood repertoires may mirror thyroid immune responses. Sample size was not statistically predetermined, and investigators were not blinded to group allocation. In validation, progression to ophthalmopathy was predicted by the model with 70.59% sensitivity and roughly 76% specificity, a median of 6.5 months before onset.

The TCR beta CDR3 regions were amplified from the RNA transcripts. The first round of RT-PCR for the TCR CDR3 was performed with the HTBI primer set and the Qiagen OneStep RT-PCR kit. The libraries were constructed in a second round of multiplex PCR and then size-selected and purified. Paired-end sequencing of the libraries was performed with 100 bp reads on an Illumina HiSeq2000. The paper's processing steps were these. SOAPnuke was used to process the raw data, throwing out any read that contained adapters or uncalled bases, had a mean Phred below 15, or lacked an exact constant-primer or identifier match. High-quality paired reads were merged with COPE v1.2.5, and unique nucleotide sequences were defined as clonotypes. MiTCR v1.1 was used to align clonotypes to the IMGT TRBV, TRBD and TRBJ reference segments. The analysis included only V-J combinations with a frequency above 0.0001, which together covered 99% to 99.2% of the repertoires. A TCS score was defined as the ratio between F50 (clonal expansion) and ExV (chaos), using BLOSUM62-based TCRdist between CDR3 peptides within each V-J. Welch's t-statistics and random forest reduced around 550 V-J features to about 12, which were used in a naive Bayes classifier (R e1071). TCRdb reprocessed the public reads (quality trimming at Q25 with fastp, clone calling with MiXCR) and kept in-frame beta chains. Identical CDR3 protein sequences are pooled into one entry, listed with their most common genes and DNA. The V and J calls reflect TCRdb's pipeline rather than the authors' work. For this sample the table gives 310,000 or so distinct CDR3 sequences, of which more than 15% were detected only once. The ten largest make up around 57% of the sample.

The germline V gene encodes CDR1 LNHNV and CDR2 YYDKDF (reference sequence). The germline ends are 18 bases apart after V is trimmed by 9 bases and J by 9 bases. The CDR3 holds 14 amino acids from the cysteine to the phenylalanine. The read is trimmed to its CDR3 DNA, 42 bases read in frame from base 1. The source material was blood. This TCR derives from a woman aged 55-70 years with Graves' ophthalmopathy. The chain uses TRBV15 and TRBJ1-6; TRBD1 is possibly the D segment (6 matching bases). For the CDR3, the sequence is CATGSGTRGSPLHF. At the DNA level, the sequence is TGTGCCACGGGGTCCGGGACACGGGGTTCACCCCTCCACTTT.